Presented here are 22 T cell receptor beta chains from one specimen sequenced in a study of human T cells and chemical hapten exposure. Stated time point: pre-sensitization, week 0. Treatment denoted: therapeutic diphenylcyclopropenone sensitization with weekly scalp DPC. Researchers extracted total RNA from unfractionated whole blood. TCRdb ran MiXCR on the RACE reads and lists one entry per CDR3 protein. Found here are about 55,000 distinct CDR3 sequences, approximately 10% of them singletons; the top ten hold roughly a tenth. The sample here was whole blood, taken in connection with sensitization to the hapten diphenylcyclopropenone (DPC). Every receptor here comes from a woman in her twenties or thirties with alopecia areata. Some clones in this sample may be carry-over from other donors' samples.

V is TRBV6-2 or TRBV6-3 and J is TRBJ2-3; D may be TRBD2 (5 bases). Looked up from germline, CDR1 is MNHEY and CDR2 is SVGEGT. The CDR3 contains 16 residues. The V gene lost 0 bases and the J gene lost 4 bases, with 14 bases spanning the gap. The CDR3 nucleotides are TGTGCCAGCAGTTACTCGGAGCGCGGGCACCCAGATACGCAGTATTTT. It encodes CASSYSERGHPDTQYF.

This clonotype showed up just a few times. The chain combines TRBV5-6 with TRBJ2-7; D unresolved. Germline assignment: CDR1 SGHDT and CDR2 YYEEEE. The length of the CDR3 is 12 residues. V was cut by 4 bases and J by 6 bases, with 11 bases left in between. Here the CDR3 reads CASSPWYGEQYF. The CDR3 DNA reads as TGTGCCAGCAGCCCGTGGTACGGCGAGCAGTACTTC.

The V and J genes are TRBV28 and TRBJ2-5; the D gene is possibly TRBD1 (5 bases). There are 14 residues in the CDR3. Germline-derived CDR1 and CDR2 are MDHEN and SYDVKM. Deletions cut 5 bases from V and 5 bases from J, with 15 bases between. As DNA, the CDR3 is TGTGCCAGCAGTCCCTCGCAGGGTCCGGAGACCCAGTACTTC. Residues: CASSPSQGPETQYF. The full variable domain, its missing parts supplied by reference TRBV28 and TRBJ2-5, is DVKVTQSSRYLVKRTGEKVFLECVQDMDHENMFWYRQDPGLGLRLIYFSYDVKMKEKGDIPEGYSVSREKKERFSLILESASTNQTSMYLCASSPSQGPETQYFGPGTRLLVL.

This clonotype was counted a few times. The J gene is TRBJ2-1, the V gene TRBV7-2; perhaps TRBD2 as D (6 bases). The germline CDR1 and CDR2 sequences are SGHTA and FQGNSA. The V and J ends lost 2 bases and 12 bases respectively, with 11 bases between them. This CDR3 spans 12 amino acids. The CDR3 coding sequence is TGTGCCAGCAGCTTAATTGCGGGGATGCAGTTCTTC. Translation: CASSLIAGMQFF.

CDR3 residues: CSAFDRGTDTQYF. In DNA, the CDR3 is TGCAGTGCTTTCGACAGGGGAACAGATACGCAGTATTTT. V usage is TRBV20-1 and J usage is TRBJ2-3; 8 bases fit TRBD1. V lost 5 bases and J lost 3; bases outside the gene matches: 4. CDR3 length: 13 residues. Germline CDR1 and CDR2: DFQATT and SNEGSKA (reference sequence).

This clonotype was detected only a few times. The chain is built from TRBV12-3 or TRBV12-4 and TRBJ2-1, with D unclear. This CDR3 has 13 residues. V lost 5 bases to trimming and J lost 6 bases, with 11 bases between them. The CDR3 here is CASSPLNSNEQFF. The CDR3 coding sequence is TGTGCCAGCAGTCCCCTAAATAGCAATGAGCAGTTCTTC.

This clonotype appeared a few times. This chain links TRBV28 with TRBJ1-5; TRBD1 matches 10 bases. Germline lookup yields CDR1 MDHEN and CDR2 SYDVKM. The CDR3 spans 15 residues. J gave up 6 bases and V 4 bases, and 6 bases lay outside the gene matches. Written as DNA, the CDR3 is TGTGCCAGCAGTTACGGACAGGGGGTGGTTCAGCCCCAGCATTTT. It codes for CASSYGQGVVQPQHF.

This clonotype was found a few times. This chain joins TRBV7-2 and TRBJ1-1; D is uncertain. This CDR3 is built from 13 residues. With 5 bases removed from V and 3 bases from J, the gap between germline ends came to 10 bases. CDR1 SGHTA and CDR2 FQGNSA come from the germline V gene. The CDR3 bases are TGTGCCAGCAGCCTTCTAGGGCACACTGAAGCTTTCTTT. As protein: CASSLLGHTEAFF.

The chain employs TRBV5-4 and TRBJ2-3; TRBD1 agrees at 7 bases. The junction had 5 bases not matched to a gene; V was cut back by 0 bases and J by 1 base. This CDR3 has 16 amino acids. The germline gives CDR1 SGHNT, CDR2 YYREEE (reference sequence). In nucleotides, the CDR3 is TGTGCCAGCAGCTTGGGGGGACAGAGAGGCACAGATACGCAGTATTTT. Encoded protein: CASSLGGQRGTDTQYF.

This clonotype has ten or more counts. This chain joins TRBV20-1 and TRBJ1-2, with 7 bases lining up with TRBD1. Trimming cost V 4 bases and J 3 bases; bases outside gene matches: 11. Looked up from germline, CDR1 is DFQATT and CDR2 is SNEGSKA (reference sequence). The CDR3 runs 15 residues. The CDR3 reads CSAIMGKGGDYGYTF. The CDR3 coding sequence is TGCAGTGCTATAATGGGAAAAGGGGGCGACTATGGCTACACCTTC.

This clonotype appeared a few times. This chain links TRBV15 with TRBJ2-7, with TRBD1 as a possible D gene (6 bases). The CDR3 spans 16 residues. Trimming shortened V by 5 bases and J by 5 bases, and 22 bases separated the two germline ends. Germline V gene sequence: CDR1 LNHNV, CDR2 YYDKDF (reference sequence). Written as DNA, the CDR3 is TGTGCCACCAGCGGGTCATTTGAGACAGGACGGCACGAGCAGTACTTC. This translates into CATSGSFETGRHEQYF.

There are a few counts of this clonotype. The rearrangement joins TRBV28 to TRBJ1-4; D is unclear. V lost 5 bases and J 7 bases, leaving 17 bases between the germline ends. Germline V CDR1 and CDR2: MDHEN, SYDVKM. The CDR3 extends over 15 amino acids. This CDR3 is CASSPEPNEGEKLFF. In DNA, the CDR3 is TGTGCCAGCAGTCCCGAGCCTAATGAAGGTGAAAAACTGTTTTTT.

The V call is TRBV12-3 or TRBV12-4, the J call TRBJ2-1, with TRBD1 matching over 9 bases. V dropped 3 bases and J dropped 8; count of bases not matched to a gene: 14. This CDR3 is 17 amino acids long. DNA of the CDR3: TGTGCCAGCAGTTTCCTGCCGGGACAGGGTCCCGTCGATGAGCAGTTCTTC. Encoded protein: CASSFLPGQGPVDEQFF.

This sequence joins TRBV6-5 and TRBJ1-1, with 9 positions matching TRBD1. This CDR3 has 14 residues. V shed 8 bases, J shed 1 base, and the junction held 5 bases outside the gene matches. Germline lookup yields CDR1 MNHEY and CDR2 SVGAGI. This CDR3 is CASRDRVRNTEAFF. DNA of the CDR3: TGTGCCAGCCGGGACAGGGTCAGGAACACTGAAGCTTTCTTT.

This clonotype was seen a few times. The V gene is TRBV5-1, the J gene TRBJ2-7; D ambiguous. Germline V gene sequence: CDR1 SGHRS, CDR2 YFSETQ. V lost 0 bases and J lost 2, with 9 bases in between. The CDR3 is 14 amino acids. CDR3 bases: TGCGCCAGCAGCTTGGTGGTCAGTCCCTACGAGCAGTACTTC. It is translated as CASSLVVSPYEQYF.

This clonotype has a count of ten or more. The V and J genes are TRBV12-3 or TRBV12-4 and TRBJ2-1, with TRBD1 as a possible D gene (5 bases). Deletions cut 7 bases from V and 7 bases from J, with 11 bases between. The CDR3 runs 12 residues. The CDR3 spells CASNPDSNEQFF. The DNA for the CDR3 is TGTGCCAGCAACCCTGACAGTAATGAGCAGTTCTTC.

The chain couples TRBV7-2 to TRBJ1-6; TRBD1 might be the D (6 bases). The CDR3 is 16 residues long. V lost 1 base and J lost 9, with 16 bases in between. Germline-derived CDR1 and CDR2 are SGHTA and FQGNSA. This CDR3 is CASSLVAAGVGSPLHF. In DNA form, the CDR3 reads TGTGCCAGCAGCTTAGTGGCGGCAGGGGTAGGTTCACCCCTCCACTTT.

This clonotype has a count of ten or more. The chain is built from TRBV20-1 and TRBJ1-4, with D perhaps matching TRBD1 (5 bases). This CDR3 comprises 16 residues. Trimming left V 0 bases short and J 4 bases short, with 15 bases between. Germline V lookup: CDR1 DFQATT, CDR2 SNEGSKA (reference sequence). CDR3 sequence: CSARDLSSGNNEKLFF. CDR3 coding DNA: TGCAGTGCTAGAGATCTGTCATCAGGGAATAATGAAAAACTGTTTTTT.

This clonotype was picked up many times. This chain uses TRBV20-1 with TRBJ2-7, with D tentatively TRBD1 or TRBD2 (5 bases each). Germline V lookup: CDR1 DFQATT, CDR2 SNEGSKA (reference sequence). The CDR3 has 13 amino acids. V gave up 5 bases and J gave up 3 bases, with 14 bases separating them. The chain's CDR3 is CSAGTPSYYEQYF. The CDR3 DNA is TGCAGTGCTGGGACCCCTAGTTACTACGAGCAGTACTTC.

The table lists this clonotype with many counts. V usage is TRBV5-1 and J usage is TRBJ1-1; maybe TRBD1 (6 bases). CDR1 is SGHRS, CDR2 YFSETQ, per germline. Deletions cut 4 bases from V and 8 bases from J, with 9 bases between. This CDR3 spans 11 amino acids. DNA of the CDR3: TGCGCCAGCAGCCAACAGGGAGAAGCTTTCTTT. This gives the protein CASSQQGEAFF.

This clonotype was seen once. The rearrangement uses TRBV10-3 and TRBJ2-1; 11 bases match TRBD2. Per germline, CDR1 ENHRY and CDR2 SYGVKD. CDR3 length equals 17 residues. V shed 1 base, J shed 7 bases, and the junction held 9 bases outside the gene matches. The CDR3 coding sequence is TGTGCCATCAGTGAGTTGCTAGCGGGGGGAACGAGGAATGAGCAGTTCTTC. Translated, it gives CAISELLAGGTRNEQFF.

The chain uses TRBV12-3 or TRBV12-4 and TRBJ1-2, with 10 bases lining up with TRBD1. CDR3 length equals 13 residues. V shed 6 bases and J 6 bases; nucleotides not matched to a gene: 4. The CDR3, as DNA: TGTGCCAGCAGCAGACAGGGGGCTCATGGCTACACCTTC. This gives the protein CASSRQGAHGYTF.